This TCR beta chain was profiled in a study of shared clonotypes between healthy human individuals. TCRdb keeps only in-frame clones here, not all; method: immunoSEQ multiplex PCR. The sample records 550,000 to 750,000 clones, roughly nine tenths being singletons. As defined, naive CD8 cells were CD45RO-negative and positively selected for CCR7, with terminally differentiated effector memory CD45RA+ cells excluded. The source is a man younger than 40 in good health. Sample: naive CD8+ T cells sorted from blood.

This chain's CDR3 is CASSVGRSASSYEQYF. The CDR3, as DNA: TGTGCCAGCAGCGTAGGTAGGTCCGCGAGCTCCTACGAGCAGTACTTC. The V gene is TRBV9, the J gene TRBJ2-7; D call uncertain. This CDR3 spans 16 amino acids. Germline V gives CDR1 SGDLS, CDR2 YYNGEE. V was clipped by 0 bases and J by 0 bases, with 13 bases between them.